The source of this TCR beta chain is a study of response to subunit inactivated influenza vaccine. TCRdb re-derived calls from the RT-PCR reads in MiXCR, one entry per CDR3 protein. The sample consists of 160,000 or so distinct CDR3 sequences, approximately 10% of them appearing once. A word on this clonotype: Its antigen is undetermined.

V was pared by 5 bases and J by 6 bases, with 13 bases between. There are 13 residues in the CDR3. Per germline, CDR1 SNHLY and CDR2 FYNNEI. The study, taken as a whole, reports: T cells newly recruited by each seasonal influenza vaccination are few, the authors suggested.

This material consisted of non-naive T cells sorted from PBMCs, taken about 40 days after vaccination. This sequence joins TRBV2 and TRBJ1-1, with a possible D match to TRBD1 (5 bases). This receptor was identified in a man aged 50-59 years who received an inactivated influenza vaccine. Here the CDR3 reads CASSRQGTAEAFF. The CDR3 DNA follows: TGTGCCAGCAGTCGACAAGGGACGGCTGAAGCTTTCTTT.